This entry concerns a single TCR beta chain. Its antigen is not known. The source of the sample is a study of Ad26.COV2.S vaccination and SARS-CoV-2 variants. Study-level findings and limits: Participants in the vaccine arm had higher spike-specific TCR breadth; placebo recipients had lower. In TCR breadth and depth analyses, total T cell responses may have been underestimated.

Data came from immunoSEQ multiplex PCR; TCRdb stores just in-frame clones and leaves some out. The sample consists of 350,000 to 400,000 clones, roughly nine tenths of them appearing once. Treatment denoted: about 20 received Ad26.COV2.S at low or high dose, single or two shots; about 5 received placebo; per-sample allocation not given. Specimen acquisition occurred on day 63 following the initial vaccine or placebo injection. Trimming removed 5 bases from V and 7 bases from J, with 21 bases in between. Germline V CDR1 and CDR2: SGHAT, FQNNGV. This CDR3 spans 16 amino acids. Specimen: peripheral blood, collected in a trial of Ad26.COV2.S vaccine versus placebo. The J gene is TRBJ2-1, the V gene TRBV11-2; possible D gene TRBD2, 5 bases. This clonotype was obtained from a person aged 18-60 years who received the Ad26.COV2.S COVID-19 vaccine or a placebo. In DNA, the CDR3 is TGTGCCAGCAGCCCAGTTTATGGTACCACGGGGAATGAGCAGTTCTTC. It is translated as CASSPVYGTTGNEQFF.